This T cell receptor beta chain came from a study of T cell repertoires in cytomegalovirus infection. This clonotype was observed at least ten times. TCRdb processed the reads anew with MiXCR; each CDR3 protein has one entry. This table has about 300,000 distinct CDR3 sequences, about 26% appearing once. This CDR3 region has 16 residues. Trimming stripped 2 bases from V and 4 bases from J, with 17 bases between. Germline V gene sequence: CDR1 SGHVS, CDR2 FQNEAQ. The chain combines TRBV7-8 with TRBJ1-1, with D possibly being TRBD1 (6 bases). This TCR derives from a human donor in good health (CMV status not recorded). Some clones in this sample may be carry-over from other donors' samples. What was sequenced was PBMCs. CDR3 region: CASSLRATGLGTEAFF. In DNA form, the CDR3 reads TGTGCCAGCAGCTTAAGGGCGACAGGACTGGGCACTGAAGCTTTCTTT.